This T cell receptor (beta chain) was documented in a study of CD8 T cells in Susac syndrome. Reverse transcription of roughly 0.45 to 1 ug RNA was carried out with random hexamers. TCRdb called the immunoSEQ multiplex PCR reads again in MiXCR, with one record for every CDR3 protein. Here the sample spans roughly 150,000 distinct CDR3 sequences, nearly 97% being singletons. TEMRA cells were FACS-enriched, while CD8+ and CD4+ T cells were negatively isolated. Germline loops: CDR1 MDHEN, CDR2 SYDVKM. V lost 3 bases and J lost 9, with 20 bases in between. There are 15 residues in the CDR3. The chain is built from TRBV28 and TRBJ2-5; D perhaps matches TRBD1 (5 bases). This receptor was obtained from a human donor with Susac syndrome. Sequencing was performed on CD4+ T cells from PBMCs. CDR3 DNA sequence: TGTGCCAGCAGTTTCGGTGACCGGACATCTGCTGCCCAGTACTTC. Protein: CASSFGDRTSAAQYF.